What follows are 6 T cell receptor beta chains derived from one specimen sequenced in a study of T cell changes during pregnancy in multiple sclerosis. The repertoire was sequenced with immunoSEQ multiplex PCR; TCRdb's copy has only in-frame clones and lacks some. The sample has just under 65,000 clones; 90% are singletons. The material sequenced was peripheral blood, taken in the second trimester of pregnancy. The receptors were gathered from a female donor in good health, enrolled as a control in a pregnancy study.

This sequence joins TRBV29-1 and TRBJ2-1; weak D call: TRBD2 (5 bases). The V end was cut by 4 bases, the J end by 0 bases, with 10 bases between. Germline V gives CDR1 SQVTM, CDR2 ANQGSEA. The CDR3 loop spans 14 amino acids. DNA for the CDR3: TGCAGCGTTGGGACTTCCAGCTCCTACAATGAGCAGTTCTTC. Translation gives CSVGTSSSYNEQFF.

This chain joins TRBV11-2 and TRBJ2-1; tentative D call: TRBD2 (6 bases). This CDR3 comprises 13 residues. V lost 11 bases and J 9 bases, leaving 20 bases between the germline ends. The V gene's germline CDR1 is SGHAT and CDR2 FQNNGV. The CDR3 protein is CAGGISFDGEQFF. The CDR3 bases are TGTGCCGGGGGGATCAGTTTTGATGGTGAGCAGTTCTTC.

The gene calls are TRBV2 and TRBJ2-1; TRBD2 aligns across 9 bases. This CDR3 comprises 15 residues. V dropped 6 bases and J dropped 5; count of bases not matched to a gene: 8. CDR1 SNHLY and CDR2 FYNNEI come from the germline V gene. CDR3 in amino acids: CASRAGTSRNNEQFF. DNA for the CDR3: TGTGCCAGCAGGGCCGGGACTAGCAGGAACAATGAGCAGTTCTTC.

The chain couples TRBV5-1 to TRBJ1-2, with no clear D. This CDR3 spans 14 amino acids. CDR1 is SGHRS and CDR2 is YFSETQ in the germline V gene. V lost 0 bases and J lost 6, with 12 bases in between. In nucleotides, the CDR3 is TGCGCCAGCAGCTTGGCCCTGACTGAGGATGGCTACACCTTC. Encoded protein: CASSLALTEDGYTF.

V gene TRBV7-9 combines with J gene TRBJ2-1, with TRBD2 matching 12 bases. The CDR3 has 15 amino acids. Germline values: CDR1 SEHNR, CDR2 FQNEAQ (reference sequence). With 8 bases clipped from V and 5 bases from J, the junction kept 7 bases outside the gene matches. This chain's CDR3 is CASPTRLAGDNEQFF. CDR3 coding DNA: TGTGCCAGCCCCACCAGACTAGCGGGAGACAATGAGCAGTTCTTC.

The genes are TRBV5-1 and TRBJ1-2; D is uncertain. The CDR3 runs to 14 residues. The V end lost 0 bases, the J end lost 8 bases, and 14 bases lay between the germline ends. Germline loops: CDR1 SGHRS, CDR2 YFSETQ. This CDR3 is CASSLAYSPRGYTF. The DNA for the CDR3 is TGCGCCAGCAGCTTGGCCTACAGCCCTCGAGGCTACACCTTC.